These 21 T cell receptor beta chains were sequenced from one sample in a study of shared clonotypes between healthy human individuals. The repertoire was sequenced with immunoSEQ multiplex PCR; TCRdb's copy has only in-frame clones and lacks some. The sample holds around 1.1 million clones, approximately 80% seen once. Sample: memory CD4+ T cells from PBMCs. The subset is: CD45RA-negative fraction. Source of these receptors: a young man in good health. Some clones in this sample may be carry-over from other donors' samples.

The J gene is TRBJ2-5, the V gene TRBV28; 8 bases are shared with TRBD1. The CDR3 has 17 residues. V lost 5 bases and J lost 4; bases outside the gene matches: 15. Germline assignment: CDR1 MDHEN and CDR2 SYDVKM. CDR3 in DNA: TGTGCCAGCAGTCCGGGACAGGTACTAAACGGAGGAGAGACCCAGTACTTC. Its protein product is CASSPGQVLNGGETQYF.

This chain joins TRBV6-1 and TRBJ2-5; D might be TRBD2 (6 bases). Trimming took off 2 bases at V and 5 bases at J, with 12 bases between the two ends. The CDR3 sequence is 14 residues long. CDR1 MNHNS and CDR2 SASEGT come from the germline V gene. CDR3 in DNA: TGTGCCAGCAGTGAACAGGGAGGCGGGGAGACCCAGTACTTC. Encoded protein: CASSEQGGGETQYF.

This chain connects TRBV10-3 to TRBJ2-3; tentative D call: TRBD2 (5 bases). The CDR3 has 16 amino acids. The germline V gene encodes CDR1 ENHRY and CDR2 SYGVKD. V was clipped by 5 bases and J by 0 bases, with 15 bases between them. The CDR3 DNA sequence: TGTGCCATCAGTTACCTTGGAAGCGGTAGCACAGATACGCAGTATTTT. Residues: CAISYLGSGSTDTQYF.

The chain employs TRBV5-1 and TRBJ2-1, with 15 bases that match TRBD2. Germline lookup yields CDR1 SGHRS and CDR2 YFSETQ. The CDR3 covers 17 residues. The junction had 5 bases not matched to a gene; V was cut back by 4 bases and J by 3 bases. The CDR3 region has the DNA TGCGCCAGCAGCGGGGGGACTAGCGGGAGGCTCTACAATGAGCAGTTCTTC. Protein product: CASSGGTSGRLYNEQFF.

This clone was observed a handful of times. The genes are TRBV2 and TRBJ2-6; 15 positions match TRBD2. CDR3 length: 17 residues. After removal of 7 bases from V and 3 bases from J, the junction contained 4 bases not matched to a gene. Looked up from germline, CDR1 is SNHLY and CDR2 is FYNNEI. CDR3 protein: CASIGLAGGDGANVLTF. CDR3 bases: TGTGCCAGCATCGGACTAGCGGGAGGGGATGGGGCCAACGTCCTGACTTTC.

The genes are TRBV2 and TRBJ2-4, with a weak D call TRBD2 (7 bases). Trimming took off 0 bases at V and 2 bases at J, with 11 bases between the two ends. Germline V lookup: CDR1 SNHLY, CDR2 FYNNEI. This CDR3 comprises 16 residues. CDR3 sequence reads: CASSEAGGGTKNIQYF. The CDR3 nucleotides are TGTGCCAGCAGTGAAGCAGGGGGGGGAACCAAAAACATTCAGTACTTC.

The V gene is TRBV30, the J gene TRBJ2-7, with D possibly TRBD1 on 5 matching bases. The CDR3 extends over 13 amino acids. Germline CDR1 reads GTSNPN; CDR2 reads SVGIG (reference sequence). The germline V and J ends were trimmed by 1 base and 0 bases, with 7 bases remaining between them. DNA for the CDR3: TGTGCCTGGAGTGGGGGCGCCTCCTACGAGCAGTACTTC. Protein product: CAWSGGASYEQYF. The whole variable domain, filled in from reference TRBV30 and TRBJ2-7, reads SQTIHQWPATLVQPVGSPLSLECTVEGTSNPNLYWYRQAAGRGLQLLFYSVGIGQISSEVPQNLSASRPQDRQFILSSKKLLLSDSGFYLCAWSGGASYEQYFGPGTRLTVT.

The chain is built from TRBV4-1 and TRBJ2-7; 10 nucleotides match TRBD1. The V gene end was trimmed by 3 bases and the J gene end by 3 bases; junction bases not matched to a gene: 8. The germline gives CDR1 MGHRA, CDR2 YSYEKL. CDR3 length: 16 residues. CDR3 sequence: CASSHFLRTGGYEQYF. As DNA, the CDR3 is TGCGCCAGCAGCCATTTTCTCAGGACAGGGGGCTACGAGCAGTACTTC.

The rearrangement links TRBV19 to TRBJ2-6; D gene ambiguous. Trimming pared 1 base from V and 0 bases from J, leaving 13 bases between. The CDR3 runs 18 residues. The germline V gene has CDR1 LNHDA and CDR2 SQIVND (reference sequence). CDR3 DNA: TGTGCCAGTAGTATAGCCGCGGCAAGCCTCTCTGGGGCCAACGTCCTGACTTTC. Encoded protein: CASSIAAASLSGANVLTF.

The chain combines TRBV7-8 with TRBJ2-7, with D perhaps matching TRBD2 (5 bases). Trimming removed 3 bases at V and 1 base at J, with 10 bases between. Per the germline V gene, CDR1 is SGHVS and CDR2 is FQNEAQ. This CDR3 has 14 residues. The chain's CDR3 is CASSFVSGSYEQYF. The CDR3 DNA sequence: TGTGCCAGCAGCTTTGTGTCGGGGTCCTACGAGCAGTACTTC.

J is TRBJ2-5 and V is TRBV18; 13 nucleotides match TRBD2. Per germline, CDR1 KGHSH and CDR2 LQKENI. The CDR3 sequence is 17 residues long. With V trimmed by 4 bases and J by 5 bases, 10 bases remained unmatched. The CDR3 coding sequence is TGTGCCAGCTCACGTAACCTGGGACTAGCGGGAAAGGAGACCCAGTACTTC. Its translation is CASSRNLGLAGKETQYF.

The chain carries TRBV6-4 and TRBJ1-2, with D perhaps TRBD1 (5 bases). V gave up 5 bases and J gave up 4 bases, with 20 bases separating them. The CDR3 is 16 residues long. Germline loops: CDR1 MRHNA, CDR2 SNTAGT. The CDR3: CASSSVPRPRAYGYTF. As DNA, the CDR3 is TGTGCCAGCAGTTCCGTACCGCGACCCAGGGCCTATGGCTACACCTTC.

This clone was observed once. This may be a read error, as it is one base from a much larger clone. This CDR3 reads CASSYRGETQYF. The DNA for the CDR3 is TGTGCCAGCAGTTACAGGGGAGAGACCCAGTACTTC. V gene TRBV2 combines with J gene TRBJ2-5; TRBD1 matches at 7 bases. CDR1 and CDR2 from the germline V gene are SNHLY and FYNNEI. The CDR3 is 12 amino acids. V shed 5 bases, J shed 4 bases, and the junction held 1 base outside the gene matches.

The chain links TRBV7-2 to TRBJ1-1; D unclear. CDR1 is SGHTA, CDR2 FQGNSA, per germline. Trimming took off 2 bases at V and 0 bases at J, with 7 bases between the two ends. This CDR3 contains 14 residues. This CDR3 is CASSLRRVNTEAFF. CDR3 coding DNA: TGTGCCAGCAGCTTACGGCGGGTGAACACTGAAGCTTTCTTT.

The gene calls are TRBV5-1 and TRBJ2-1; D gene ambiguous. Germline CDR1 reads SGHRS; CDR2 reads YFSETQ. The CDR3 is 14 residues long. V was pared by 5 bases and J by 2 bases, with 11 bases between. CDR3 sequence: CASRPRPAYNEQFF. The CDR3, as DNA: TGCGCCAGCAGGCCCAGACCGGCCTACAATGAGCAGTTCTTC.

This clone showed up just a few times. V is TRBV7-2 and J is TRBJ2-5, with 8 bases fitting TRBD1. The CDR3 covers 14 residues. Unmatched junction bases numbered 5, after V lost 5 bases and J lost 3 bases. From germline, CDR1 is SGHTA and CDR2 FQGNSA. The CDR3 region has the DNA TGTGCCAGCAGCATCAGGGACAGGAAAGAGACCCAGTACTTC. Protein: CASSIRDRKETQYF.

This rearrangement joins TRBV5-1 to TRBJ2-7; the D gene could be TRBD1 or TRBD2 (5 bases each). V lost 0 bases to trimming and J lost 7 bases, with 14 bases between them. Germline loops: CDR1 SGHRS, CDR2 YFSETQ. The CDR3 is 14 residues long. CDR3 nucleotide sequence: TGCGCCAGCAGCTTGGGGGACGGTTTTAGAGAGCAGTACTTC. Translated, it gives CASSLGDGFREQYF.

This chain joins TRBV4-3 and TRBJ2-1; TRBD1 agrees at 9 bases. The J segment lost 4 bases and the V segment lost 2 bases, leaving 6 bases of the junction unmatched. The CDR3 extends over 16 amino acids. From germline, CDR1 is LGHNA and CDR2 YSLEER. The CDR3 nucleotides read TGCGCCAGCAGCCAAAATACAGGGGGCACTTACAATGAGCAGTTCTTC. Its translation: CASSQNTGGTYNEQFF.

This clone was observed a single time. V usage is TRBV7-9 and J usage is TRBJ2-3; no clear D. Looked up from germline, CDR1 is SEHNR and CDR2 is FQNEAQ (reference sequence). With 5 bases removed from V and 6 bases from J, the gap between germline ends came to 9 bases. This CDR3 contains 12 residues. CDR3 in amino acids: CASSVTDDTQYF. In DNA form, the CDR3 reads TGTGCCAGCAGCGTTACGGACGATACGCAGTATTTT.

This CDR3 reads CASSLNSGLGDTQYF. For the CDR3, the DNA is TGTGCCAGCAGCCTTAACTCGGGACTGGGAGATACGCAGTATTTT. The rearrangement uses TRBV7-2 and TRBJ2-3; possibly TRBD2 for D (6 bases). The V and J ends lost 5 bases and 5 bases respectively, with 17 bases between them. Germline lookup yields CDR1 SGHTA and CDR2 FQGNSA. The CDR3 length is 15 residues.

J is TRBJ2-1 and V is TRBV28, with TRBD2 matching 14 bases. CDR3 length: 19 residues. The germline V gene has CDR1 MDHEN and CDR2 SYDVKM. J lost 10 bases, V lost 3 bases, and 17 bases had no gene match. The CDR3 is CASSFENLRTSGRRREQFF. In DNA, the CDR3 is TGTGCCAGCAGTTTTGAAAACCTACGGACTAGCGGGAGGCGCCGAGAGCAGTTCTTC.